The rows below give T cell receptor beta chains drawn from one sample of a study of blood T cell repertoires in COVID-19. The method was immunoSEQ multiplex PCR; TCRdb's version includes in-frame clones alone and lacks a portion of them. The sample contains roughly 120,000 clones, 75% to 90% of which appear only once. Material for sequencing was peripheral blood. These receptors were obtained from a woman older than 75 with COVID-19, enrolled during active disease. CDR3s include the opening cysteine and the closing phenylalanine or tryptophan. Each record gives: J gene, V gene, clone size, D gene, CDR3 protein, CDR3 DNA. D genes are given only for firm matches. Size is stated for part of the rows, as once, few or many counts, or as a class when the clone is expanded.

J: TRBJ2-3; V: TRBV6-5; size: few; D: TRBD1; CDR3: CASSYFGQGTDTQYF; DNA: TGTGCCAGCAGTTACTTTGGACAGGGCACAGATACGCAGTATTTT
J: TRBJ2-2; V: TRBV29-1; size: -; D: TRBD1; CDR3: CSVGHGQGTTGELFF; DNA: TGCAGCGTTGGTCACGGACAGGGGACCACCGGGGAGCTGTTTTTT
J: TRBJ2-3; V: TRBV7-2; size: -; D: -; CDR3: CASSPYTDTQYF; DNA: TGTGCCAGCAGCCCTTACACAGATACGCAGTATTTT
J: TRBJ2-1; V: TRBV4-3; size: -; D: -; CDR3: CASSQGTAGNYNEQFF; DNA: TGCGCCAGCAGCCAAGGAACTGCGGGGAACTACAATGAGCAGTTCTTC
J: TRBJ2-7; V: TRBV3-1/TRBV3-2; size: -; D: TRBD1; CDR3: CASSQVGTGSYEQYF; DNA: TGTGCCAGCAGCCAAGTGGGGACAGGGTCCTACGAGCAGTACTTC
J: TRBJ2-5; V: TRBV27; size: -; D: TRBD1; CDR3: CASSIGTGKETQYF; DNA: TGTGCCAGCAGTATCGGGACAGGGAAAGAGACCCAGTACTTC
J: TRBJ1-1; V: TRBV18; size: -; D: -; CDR3: CASSVMDSLNTEAFF; DNA: TGTGCCAGCTCAGTAATGGACAGCCTGAACACTGAAGCTTTCTTT
J: TRBJ1-3; V: TRBV3-1/TRBV3-2; size: few; D: -; CDR3: CASSQDRFWVQGPSGNTIYF; DNA: TGTGCCAGCAGCCAAGATCGGTTCTGGGTACAGGGACCCTCTGGAAACACCATATATTTT
J: TRBJ2-3; V: TRBV2; size: -; D: -; CDR3: CASSEQTSWRDTQYF; DNA: TGTGCCAGCAGTGAACAGACTAGTTGGCGCGATACGCAGTATTTT
J: TRBJ1-1; V: TRBV24-1; size: -; D: TRBD1; CDR3: CATSDPGQREAFF; DNA: TGTGCCACCAGTGACCCGGGACAGCGGGAAGCTTTCTTT
J: TRBJ2-3; V: TRBV6-5; size: -; D: TRBD1; CDR3: CASSYSPTGKADTQYF; DNA: TGTGCCAGCAGTTACTCGCCGACAGGGAAGGCAGATACGCAGTATTTT
J: TRBJ1-5; V: TRBV6-5; size: -; D: TRBD1; CDR3: CASLNVQGNQPQHF; DNA: TGTGCCAGCCTCAACGTACAGGGGAATCAGCCCCAGCATTTT
J: TRBJ1-2; V: TRBV4-2; size: few; D: -; CDR3: CASSHPSDSYYGYTF; DNA: TGTGCCAGCAGCCATCCTTCCGACAGCTACTATGGCTACACCTTC
J: TRBJ1-1; V: TRBV3-1/TRBV3-2; size: once; D: -; CDR3: CASSLPGQGNTEAFF; DNA: TGTGCCAGCAGCCTACCGGGACAAGGGAACACTGAAGCTTTCTTT
J: TRBJ1-6; V: TRBV19; size: -; D: TRBD1; CDR3: CASSTRTGLNSPLHF; DNA: TGTGCCAGTAGTACCCGGACAGGTTTGAATTCACCCCTCCACTTT
J: TRBJ2-5; V: TRBV5-1; size: -; D: -; CDR3: CASSLATQETQYF; DNA: TGCGCCAGCAGCTTGGCTACTCAAGAGACCCAGTACTTC
J: TRBJ1-2; V: TRBV9; size: -; D: TRBD1; CDR3: CASSAGTGDLSDYTF; DNA: TGTGCCAGCAGCGCCGGGACAGGGGATCTGAGTGACTACACCTTC
J: TRBJ2-7; V: TRBV24-1; size: -; D: TRBD1; CDR3: CATSPGTGSYEQYF; DNA: TGTGCCACCAGCCCGGGGACAGGTTCCTACGAGCAGTACTTC
J: TRBJ2-7; V: TRBV11-2; size: few; D: -; CDR3: CASSLDASFSNRISHEQYF; DNA: TGTGCCAGCAGCTTAGATGCCTCTTTTTCGAACCGTATAAGCCACGAGCAGTACTTC
J: TRBJ2-7; V: TRBV11-2; size: -; D: -; CDR3: CASSLTDSSSYEQYF; DNA: TGTGCCAGCAGCCTTACGGACAGTAGCTCCTACGAGCAGTACTTC
J: TRBJ2-3; V: TRBV7-9; size: -; D: TRBD2; CDR3: CASNARGFAGGKTDTQYF; DNA: TGTGCCAGCAACGCAAGGGGGTTTGCGGGAGGGAAGACAGATACGCAGTATTTT
J: TRBJ1-4; V: TRBV5-1; size: -; D: TRBD1; CDR3: CASRQGTGVEEKLFF; DNA: TGCGCCAGCAGACAAGGGACAGGGGTGGAGGAAAAACTGTTTTTT
J: TRBJ2-2; V: TRBV12-3/TRBV12-4; size: -; D: -; CDR3: CASSPRNTGELFF; DNA: TGTGCCAGCAGTCCTAGGAACACCGGGGAGCTGTTTTTT
J: TRBJ2-1; V: TRBV6-6; size: -; D: TRBD2; CDR3: CASSTSGSEQFF; DNA: TGTGCCAGCAGTACCAGCGGGAGTGAGCAGTTCTTC
J: TRBJ2-1; V: TRBV6-6; size: -; D: -; CDR3: CASSLRTFYNEQFF; DNA: TGTGCCAGCAGTTTACGGACTTTCTACAATGAGCAGTTCTTC
J: TRBJ1-2; V: TRBV2; size: -; D: -; CDR3: CASSEGGRGYTF; DNA: TGTGCCAGCAGTGAAGGGGGCCGTGGCTACACCTTC
J: TRBJ2-1; V: TRBV6-5; size: once; D: TRBD2; CDR3: CASSYLASGRADEQFF; DNA: TGTGCCAGCAGTTACTTGGCTAGCGGGAGGGCGGATGAGCAGTTCTTC
J: TRBJ1-1; V: TRBV3-1/TRBV3-2; size: -; D: -; CDR3: CASSLSRGKAFF; DNA: TGTGCCAGCAGCCTCAGCAGGGGTAAAGCTTTCTTT
J: TRBJ2-1; V: TRBV6-5; size: -; D: TRBD2; CDR3: CASSYTGGSNEQFF; DNA: TGTGCCAGCAGCTACACCGGGGGGAGCAATGAGCAGTTCTTC
J: TRBJ1-4; V: TRBV5-4; size: -; D: -; CDR3: CASSLRDTEKLFF; DNA: TGTGCCAGCAGCCTCAGGGATACTGAAAAACTGTTTTTT
J: TRBJ2-1; V: TRBV18; size: -; D: -; CDR3: CASSKTVDVSSYNEQFF; DNA: TGTGCCAGCTCAAAAACAGTCGACGTGAGCTCCTACAATGAGCAGTTCTTC
J: TRBJ2-7; V: TRBV5-4; size: -; D: TRBD1; CDR3: CASSLGRDRGYEQYF; DNA: TGTGCCAGCAGCTTGGGCAGAGACAGGGGCTACGAGCAGTACTTC
J: TRBJ1-1; V: TRBV4-2; size: -; D: TRBD1; CDR3: CASSQSGGGGTEAFF; DNA: TGTGCCAGCAGCCAATCAGGGGGAGGAGGCACTGAAGCTTTCTTT
J: TRBJ1-2; V: TRBV15; size: -; D: -; CDR3: CATSRDEVAGNGYTF; DNA: TGTGCCACCAGCAGAGATGAGGTAGCCGGGAATGGCTACACCTTC
J: TRBJ2-5; V: TRBV5-1; size: -; D: TRBD2; CDR3: CASRWTSGGNQETQYF; DNA: TGCGCCAGCAGGTGGACTAGCGGGGGGAACCAAGAGACCCAGTACTTC
J: TRBJ1-1; V: TRBV12-3/TRBV12-4; size: -; D: -; CDR3: CASRKDRNTEAFF; DNA: TGTGCCAGCAGGAAGGACAGGAACACTGAAGCTTTCTTT
J: TRBJ1-2; V: TRBV19; size: -; D: -; CDR3: CASRVGGDFYGYTF; DNA: TGTGCCAGTAGGGTAGGGGGGGACTTCTATGGCTACACCTTC
J: TRBJ1-1; V: TRBV7-8; size: -; D: -; CDR3: CASSLAARTVNTEAFF; DNA: TGTGCCAGCAGCTTAGCCGCTCGGACTGTAAACACTGAAGCTTTCTTT
J: TRBJ1-5; V: TRBV4-2; size: -; D: -; CDR3: CASRDRDNSNQPQHF; DNA: TGTGCCAGCAGAGACCGGGACAACAGCAATCAGCCCCAGCATTTT
J: TRBJ1-2; V: TRBV12-3/TRBV12-4; size: -; D: -; CDR3: CASSQQVNYGYTF; DNA: TGTGCCAGCAGTCAACAGGTTAACTATGGCTACACCTTC
J: TRBJ2-7; V: TRBV5-1; size: -; D: TRBD2; CDR3: CASSLAGRAAYEQYF; DNA: TGCGCCAGCAGCTTGGCCGGGAGGGCAGCCTACGAGCAGTACTTC
J: TRBJ1-2; V: TRBV23-1; size: -; D: TRBD1; CDR3: CASSLVDRGRNTF; DNA: TGCGCCAGCAGTCTAGTGGACAGGGGGCGAAACACCTTC
J: TRBJ1-5; V: TRBV28; size: -; D: TRBD1; CDR3: CASSFTGTANQPQHF; DNA: TGTGCCAGCAGTTTTACCGGGACAGCCAATCAGCCCCAGCATTTT
J: TRBJ2-3; V: TRBV6-2/TRBV6-3; size: -; D: -; CDR3: CASSYTAEPSTDTQYF; DNA: TGTGCCAGCAGTTACACAGCGGAGCCCAGCACAGATACGCAGTATTTT
J: TRBJ1-2; V: TRBV9; size: -; D: TRBD1; CDR3: CASSVSRTGQVTGGGGYTF; DNA: TGTGCCAGCAGCGTATCCAGAACCGGACAGGTCACCGGGGGAGGTGGCTACACCTTC
J: TRBJ2-3; V: TRBV19; size: -; D: -; CDR3: CASSDPSVFTDTQYF; DNA: TGTGCCAGTAGTGATCCTAGCGTTTTCACAGATACGCAGTATTTT
J: TRBJ2-7; V: TRBV3-1/TRBV3-2; size: -; D: -; CDR3: CASSQGRTAYEQYF; DNA: TGTGCCAGCAGCCAAGGCAGGACTGCGTACGAGCAGTACTTC
J: TRBJ2-2; V: TRBV2; size: few; D: -; CDR3: CASSPTSTGELFF; DNA: TGTGCCAGCAGTCCGACTAGCACCGGGGAGCTGTTTTTT
J: TRBJ1-2; V: TRBV7-2; size: once; D: -; CDR3: CASSPQNYGYTF; DNA: TGTGCCAGCAGCCCCCAAAACTATGGCTACACCTTC
J: TRBJ2-3; V: TRBV7-7; size: -; D: TRBD2; CDR3: CASSLADPASGESSTDTQYF; DNA: TGTGCTAGCAGCTTAGCCGATCCAGCTAGCGGAGAATCTAGCACAGATACGCAGTATTTT
J: TRBJ2-1; V: TRBV9; size: -; D: -; CDR3: CASSQRGGAHEQFF; DNA: TGTGCCAGCAGCCAAAGGGGGGGGGCACATGAGCAGTTCTTC
J: TRBJ2-2; V: TRBV27; size: -; D: -; CDR3: CASSLRRTGELFF; DNA: TGTGCCAGCAGTTTAAGGCGGACCGGGGAGCTGTTTTTT
J: TRBJ2-7; V: TRBV7-9; size: few; D: -; CDR3: CASSSRQDSYEQYF; DNA: TGTGCCAGCAGCTCGAGACAGGACTCCTACGAGCAGTACTTC
J: TRBJ2-3; V: TRBV15; size: -; D: TRBD2; CDR3: CATSRDPFSGPDTQYF; DNA: TGTGCCACCAGCAGAGATCCTTTTAGCGGGCCAGATACGCAGTATTTT
J: TRBJ1-3; V: TRBV28; size: -; D: -; CDR3: CASSLGWRGRGGNTIYF; DNA: TGTGCCAGCAGCTTAGGTTGGCGGGGACGGGGTGGAAACACCATATATTTT
J: TRBJ2-1; V: TRBV2; size: -; D: -; CDR3: CASQAYRWFF; DNA: TGTGCCAGTCAGGCCTATCGCTGGTTCTTC
J: TRBJ1-5; V: TRBV7-2; size: -; D: TRBD1; CDR3: CASSFDRVNQPQHF; DNA: TGTGCCAGCAGCTTCGACAGGGTCAATCAGCCCCAGCATTTT
J: TRBJ1-4; V: TRBV14; size: -; D: -; CDR3: CASSQDRTRLFF; DNA: TGTGCCAGCAGCCAAGATAGGACTCGACTGTTTTTT